These 7 T cell receptor beta chains originate from one sample sequenced in a study of T cell responses to AZD1222 COVID-19 vaccine (dated by TCRdb to the early 2020s). The time point label corresponds to: baseline before first vaccination. The treatment or condition label, read with the paper, signifies: meningococcal conjugate vaccine given as trial control. The receptor library was made with the immunoSEQ multiplex PCR assay. Held by TCRdb, this immuneACCESS table contains in-frame sequences only and omits some clones. Under half of the omission traces to an unresolved V gene where checked; the cause of the rest is unknown. This sample gives some 120,000 clones in total; around 89% of them show up just once. The top ten constitute 8.5% to 14% of the sample. The specimen was peripheral blood, collected on day 0 of MenACWY control vaccination. These receptors all come from an adult in good health.

The rearrangement uses TRBV10-2 and TRBJ2-1; 8 bases map to TRBD2. This CDR3 has 16 amino acids. From germline, CDR1 is WSHSY and CDR2 SAAADI. The V segment lost 6 bases and the J segment 3 bases; nucleotides outside the gene matches: 10. Written as DNA, the CDR3 is TGCGCCAGCAGCCCTGATATAGCGGGAAGCTACAATGAGCAGTTCTTC. This codes for CASSPDIAGSYNEQFF.

The chain carries TRBV6-1 and TRBJ2-2; TRBD1 is a possible D gene (7 bases). Germline CDR1 MNHNS, CDR2 SASEGT. The CDR3 length is 15 residues. Trimming took off 2 bases at V and 7 bases at J, with 14 bases between the two ends. CDR3 in amino acids: CASSEQGGSVGELFF. CDR3 bases: TGTGCCAGCAGTGAACAGGGGGGATCTGTCGGGGAGCTGTTTTTT.

This rearrangement joins TRBV3-1 (or the pseudogene TRBV3-2) to TRBJ1-3, with 7 bases that match TRBD1. Germline CDR1 and CDR2: LGHDT and YNNKEL (reference sequence). This CDR3 is built from 17 residues. J gave up 0 bases and V 0 bases, and 5 bases lay outside the gene matches. The DNA of the CDR3 is TGTGCCAGCAGCCAAGAGGGACAGCGAGCCTCTGGAAACACCATATATTTT. Amino acid sequence: CASSQEGQRASGNTIYF.

The chain combines TRBV5-1 with TRBJ2-3; TRBD2 matches 13 bases. Germline CDR1 SGHRS, CDR2 YFSETQ. The CDR3 runs 19 residues. Trimming took 4 bases from V and 0 from J; bases not matched to a gene: 11. This chain's CDR3 is CASSLEGTSGTTSTDTQYF. The DNA for the CDR3 is TGCGCCAGCAGCCTGGAGGGGACTAGCGGGACCACTAGCACAGATACGCAGTATTTT.

V is TRBV28 and J is TRBJ1-5; D not certain. This CDR3 is built from 15 residues. The V gene lost 2 bases and the J gene lost 4 bases, with 12 bases spanning the gap. The germline CDR1 and CDR2 sequences are MDHEN and SYDVKM. The CDR3 loop is CASSLPGKENQPQHF. The CDR3 coding sequence is TGTGCCAGCAGTTTACCGGGGAAGGAGAATCAGCCCCAGCATTTT.

This clone was counted a single time. The chain is built from TRBV10-3 and TRBJ1-1; D ambiguous. There are 15 residues in the CDR3. Deletions cut 4 bases from V and 3 bases from J, with 15 bases between. Germline-derived CDR1 and CDR2 are ENHRY and SYGVKD. In DNA, the CDR3 is TGTGCCATCAGTGGACCCCCGACCGCCCACACTGAAGCTTTCTTT. Translated, it gives CAISGPPTAHTEAFF.

The chain couples TRBV4-1 to TRBJ1-2; tentative D call: TRBD1 (5 bases). CDR1 is MGHRA and CDR2 is YSYEKL in the germline V gene. This CDR3 comprises 15 residues. Trimming pared 1 base from V and 4 bases from J, leaving 13 bases between. CDR3 in amino acids: CASSQGAGLGYGYTF. The CDR3 DNA is TGCGCCAGCAGCCAAGGGGCAGGGCTTGGCTATGGCTACACCTTC.